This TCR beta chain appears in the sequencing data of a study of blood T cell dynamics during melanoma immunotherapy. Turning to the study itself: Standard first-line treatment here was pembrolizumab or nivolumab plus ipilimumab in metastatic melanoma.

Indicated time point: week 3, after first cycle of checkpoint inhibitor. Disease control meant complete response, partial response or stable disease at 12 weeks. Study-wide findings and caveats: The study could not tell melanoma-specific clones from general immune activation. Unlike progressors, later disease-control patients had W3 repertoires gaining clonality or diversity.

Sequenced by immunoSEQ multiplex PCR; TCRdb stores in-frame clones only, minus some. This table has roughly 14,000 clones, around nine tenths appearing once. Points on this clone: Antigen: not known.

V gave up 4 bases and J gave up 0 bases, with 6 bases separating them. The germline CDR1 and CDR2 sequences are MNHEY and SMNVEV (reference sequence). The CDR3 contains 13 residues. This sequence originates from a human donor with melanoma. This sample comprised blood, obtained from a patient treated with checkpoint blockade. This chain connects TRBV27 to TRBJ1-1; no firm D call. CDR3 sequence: CASSSQMNTEAFF. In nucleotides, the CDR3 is TGTGCCAGCAGTTCACAGATGAACACTGAAGCTTTCTTT.